The clone carrying this T cell receptor beta chain was observed at least ten times. What it binds is not known. TCRdb called the 5' RACE reads again in MiXCR, with one record for every CDR3 protein. The sample comprises about 270,000 distinct CDR3 sequences, 15% to 20% of which are singletons, and around 23% rests with the top ten. These data are taken from a study of T-cell memory formation after mild COVID-19. On the study more broadly: Largely donor-specific TCR clusters were found. The study's findings and limits: The finding that pre-infection memory included some responding clones suggested that cross-reactive memory joined. Most CD4+ clones that shrank were in CM and EM, while CD8+ ones turned up in EMRA.

The sequenced sample consisted of PBMCs or a T cell subset sorted from them (not recorded which). The clonotype originates from a man aged 18 to 29 who had mild COVID-19 (a few samples of this study predate the infection). Cell type and time point are not known.

CDR3 bases: TGTGCCAGCAGCTCGGGGGCCAAAAACATTCAGTACTTC. Amino acid sequence: CASSSGAKNIQYF. V gene TRBV11-2 combines with J gene TRBJ2-4, with D possibly being TRBD2 (5 bases). CDR3 length: 13 residues. The V gene's germline CDR1 is SGHAT and CDR2 FQNNGV. Trimming stripped 4 bases from V and 1 base from J, with 5 bases between.